The rows below give T cell receptor beta chains drawn from one sample of a study of T cell responses to AZD1222 COVID-19 vaccine. Assay: immunoSEQ multiplex PCR; the TCRdb copy retains only in-frame clones and omits some. The repertoire holds tens of thousands of clones, with roughly nine tenths as singletons. Sequenced here: peripheral blood, sampled on day 0 of AZD1222 vaccination. These receptors originate from an adult in good health. Each CDR3 is given with its conserved first and last residue. The order of the fields is D gene, V gene, J gene, CDR3 protein. The D gene is left open where the match is weak.

D gene: .
V gene: TRBV7-2
J gene: TRBJ1-5
CDR3 protein: CASSLDRALGQPQHF

D gene: .
V gene: TRBV7-9
J gene: TRBJ2-1
CDR3 protein: CASSFRDTNYNEQFF

D gene: TRBD1
V gene: TRBV29-1
J gene: TRBJ1-5
CDR3 protein: CSVATGTGRDQPQHF

D gene: .
V gene: TRBV6-1
J gene: TRBJ2-3
CDR3 protein: CASSEPGKGADTQYF

D gene: .
V gene: TRBV6-5
J gene: TRBJ2-7
CDR3 protein: CASSYSGSETYEQYF

D gene: .
V gene: TRBV28
J gene: TRBJ2-7
CDR3 protein: CASSFEWPEQYF

D gene: .
V gene: TRBV16
J gene: TRBJ1-4
CDR3 protein: CASSQWGNNLEKLFF

D gene: .
V gene: TRBV7-9
J gene: TRBJ1-5
CDR3 protein: CASHERPDQPQHF

D gene: TRBD2
V gene: TRBV3-1/TRBV3-2
J gene: TRBJ2-3
CDR3 protein: CASSQEGLAGLTDTQYF

D gene: .
V gene: TRBV7-2
J gene: TRBJ1-1
CDR3 protein: CASSLDRVSAFF

D gene: .
V gene: TRBV27
J gene: TRBJ2-7
CDR3 protein: CASSFTHRDEQYF

D gene: .
V gene: TRBV9
J gene: TRBJ1-2
CDR3 protein: CASSAYRVANYGYTF

D gene: .
V gene: TRBV2
J gene: TRBJ2-3
CDR3 protein: CASSRENTDTQYF

D gene: .
V gene: TRBV6-1
J gene: TRBJ1-2
CDR3 protein: CASSEARGPYGYTF

D gene: .
V gene: TRBV19
J gene: TRBJ1-4
CDR3 protein: CASKAATNEKLFF

D gene: .
V gene: TRBV7-2
J gene: TRBJ2-1
CDR3 protein: CASSFGGWNEQFF

D gene: .
V gene: TRBV7-3
J gene: TRBJ2-3
CDR3 protein: CASSLTLLGTQYF

D gene: .
V gene: TRBV10-3
J gene: TRBJ2-7
CDR3 protein: CGVQGDSYEQYF

D gene: .
V gene: TRBV28
J gene: TRBJ1-4
CDR3 protein: CASGFNGHDEKLFF

D gene: .
V gene: TRBV30
J gene: TRBJ1-5
CDR3 protein: CAWRGGPGQPQHF

D gene: .
V gene: TRBV7-2
J gene: TRBJ2-3
CDR3 protein: CASSTYTDTQYF

D gene: .
V gene: TRBV11-3
J gene: TRBJ1-6
CDR3 protein: CASSLRTDNSPLHF

D gene: .
V gene: TRBV24-1
J gene: TRBJ2-2
CDR3 protein: CATSAPGLGNTGELFF

D gene: .
V gene: TRBV27
J gene: TRBJ2-5
CDR3 protein: CASSRGPLETQYF

D gene: .
V gene: TRBV9
J gene: TRBJ1-2
CDR3 protein: CASSPSGQGFGYTF

D gene: .
V gene: TRBV18
J gene: TRBJ1-4
CDR3 protein: CASSQGKEEKLFF

D gene: .
V gene: TRBV11-2
J gene: TRBJ1-1
CDR3 protein: CASSLMDSEAFF

D gene: TRBD2
V gene: TRBV7-7
J gene: TRBJ2-5
CDR3 protein: CASSLGGLAGAQETQYF

D gene: TRBD2
V gene: TRBV28
J gene: TRBJ2-7
CDR3 protein: CASSLSSSGGDEQYF

D gene: .
V gene: TRBV19
J gene: TRBJ1-6
CDR3 protein: CASSWGPGERSPLHF

D gene: .
V gene: TRBV2
J gene: TRBJ1-1
CDR3 protein: CASSGAGAGTEAFF

D gene: .
V gene: TRBV14
J gene: TRBJ2-7
CDR3 protein: CASSQEWVGIDEQYF

D gene: TRBD1
V gene: TRBV29-1
J gene: TRBJ1-4
CDR3 protein: CSVSGGVYEKLFF

D gene: .
V gene: TRBV7-9
J gene: TRBJ1-2
CDR3 protein: CASSLAAETTFGYTF

D gene: TRBD1
V gene: TRBV10-2
J gene: TRBJ1-5
CDR3 protein: CASSESDRAAPQHF

D gene: TRBD2
V gene: TRBV7-9
J gene: TRBJ2-5
CDR3 protein: CASSDLTSGYGTQYF